The present T cell receptor beta chain was sequenced within a study of T cells in Graves' hyperthyroidism and ophthalmopathy. Study observations and caveats: Progression to ophthalmopathy was predicted a median of 6.5 months early.

Amplification of TCR beta CDR3 regions was performed using RNA transcripts as template. First-round RT-PCR targeting the TCR CDR3 was performed with the HTBI primer set. In TCRdb, the multiplex PCR reads were re-called with MiXCR into one record per CDR3 protein. The sample has roughly 630,000 distinct CDR3 sequences; 15% to 19% are singletons. The CDR3 is made up of 15 amino acids. The J segment lost 4 bases and the V segment lost 5 bases, leaving 6 bases of the junction unmatched. Many counts were recorded for this clonotype. Its antigen is undetermined. The V call is TRBV12-3 or TRBV12-4, the J call TRBJ2-3; 10 bases fit TRBD2. The source material was blood. The clonotype was recovered from a woman in her 30s with Graves' hyperthyroidism. This CDR3 is CASSISSGSADTQYF. The CDR3 DNA reads TGTGCCAGCAGTATATCTAGCGGGAGCGCAGATACGCAGTATTTT.